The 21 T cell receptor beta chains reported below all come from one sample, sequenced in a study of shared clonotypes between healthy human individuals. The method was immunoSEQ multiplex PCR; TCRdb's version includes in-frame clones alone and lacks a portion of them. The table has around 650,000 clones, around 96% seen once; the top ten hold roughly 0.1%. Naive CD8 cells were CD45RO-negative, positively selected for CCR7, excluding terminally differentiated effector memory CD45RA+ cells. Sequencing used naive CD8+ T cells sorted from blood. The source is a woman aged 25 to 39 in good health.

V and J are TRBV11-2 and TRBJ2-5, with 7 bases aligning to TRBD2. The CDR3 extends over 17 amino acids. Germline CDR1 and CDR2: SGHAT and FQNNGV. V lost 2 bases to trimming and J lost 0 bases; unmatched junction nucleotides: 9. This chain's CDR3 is CASSLSPLAEYQETQYF. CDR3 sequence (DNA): TGTGCCAGCAGCTTAAGCCCCCTAGCGGAGTACCAAGAGACCCAGTACTTC.

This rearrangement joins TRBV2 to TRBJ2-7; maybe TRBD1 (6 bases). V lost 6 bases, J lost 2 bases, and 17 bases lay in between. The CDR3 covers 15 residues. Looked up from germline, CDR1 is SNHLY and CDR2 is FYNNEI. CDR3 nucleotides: TGTGCCAGCAGACCCTACAGGGATAATACCTACGAGCAGTACTTC. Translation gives CASRPYRDNTYEQYF.

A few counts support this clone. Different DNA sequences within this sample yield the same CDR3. The CDR3 DNA is TGTGCCAGCAGCTTAGGGCAGGGCTACGAGCAGTACTTC. Protein sequence: CASSLGQGYEQYF. The chain employs TRBV13 and TRBJ2-7; D may be TRBD1 (5 bases). Germline V gives CDR1 PRHDT, CDR2 FYEKMQ (reference sequence). The CDR3 is 13 residues long. Between the trimmed V and J ends, which lost 0 bases and 3 bases, there was a span of 6 bases.

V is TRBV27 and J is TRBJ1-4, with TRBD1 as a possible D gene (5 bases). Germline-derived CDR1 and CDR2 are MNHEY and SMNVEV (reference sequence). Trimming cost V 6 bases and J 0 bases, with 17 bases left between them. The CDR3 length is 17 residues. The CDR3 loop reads CASRPQTRQSTNEKLFF. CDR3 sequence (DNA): TGTGCCAGCAGGCCACAGACCAGACAGTCAACTAATGAAAAACTGTTTTTT.

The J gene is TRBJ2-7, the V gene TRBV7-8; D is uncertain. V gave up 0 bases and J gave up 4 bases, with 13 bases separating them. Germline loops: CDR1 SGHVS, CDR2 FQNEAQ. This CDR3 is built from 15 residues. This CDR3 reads CASSLAPRNPYEQYF. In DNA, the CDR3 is TGTGCCAGCAGCTTAGCCCCCAGAAACCCTTACGAGCAGTACTTC. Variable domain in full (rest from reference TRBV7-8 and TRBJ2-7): GAGVSQSPRYKVAKRGQDVALRCDPISGHVSLFWYQQALGQGPEFLTYFQNEAQLDKSGLPSDRFFAERPEGSVSTLKIQRTQQEDSAVYLCASSLAPRNPYEQYFGPGTRLTVT.

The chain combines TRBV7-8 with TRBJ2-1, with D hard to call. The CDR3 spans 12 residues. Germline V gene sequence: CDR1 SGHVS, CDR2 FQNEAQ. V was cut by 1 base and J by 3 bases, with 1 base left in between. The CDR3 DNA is TGTGCCAGCAGCTTAGGCTACAATGAGCAGTTCTTC. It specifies CASSLGYNEQFF.

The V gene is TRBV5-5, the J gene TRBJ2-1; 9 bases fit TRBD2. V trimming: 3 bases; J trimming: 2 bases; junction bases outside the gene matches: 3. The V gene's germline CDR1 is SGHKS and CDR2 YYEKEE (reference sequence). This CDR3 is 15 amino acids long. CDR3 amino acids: CASSSVAGAYNEQFF. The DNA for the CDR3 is TGTGCCAGCAGCTCTGTAGCGGGAGCCTACAATGAGCAGTTCTTC. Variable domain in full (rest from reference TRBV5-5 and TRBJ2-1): DAGVTQSPTHLIKTRGQQVTLRCSPISGHKSVSWYQQVLGQGPQFIFQYYEKEERGRGNFPDRFSARQFPNYSSELNVNALLLGDSALYLCASSSVAGAYNEQFFGPGTRLTVL.

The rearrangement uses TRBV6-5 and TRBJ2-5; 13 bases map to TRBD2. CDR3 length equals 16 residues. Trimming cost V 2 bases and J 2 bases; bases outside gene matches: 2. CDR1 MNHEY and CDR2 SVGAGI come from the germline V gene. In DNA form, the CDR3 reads TGTGCCAGCAGTTACAGGGGACTAGCGGGGCAAGAGACCCAGTACTTC. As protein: CASSYRGLAGQETQYF.

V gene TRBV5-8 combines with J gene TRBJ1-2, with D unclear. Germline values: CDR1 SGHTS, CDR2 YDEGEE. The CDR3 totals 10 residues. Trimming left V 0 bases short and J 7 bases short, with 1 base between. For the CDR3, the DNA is TGTGCCAGCAGCTTGGGTGGCTACACCTTC. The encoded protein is CASSLGGYTF.

DNA for the CDR3: TGTGCCAGCAGCCGCCTAGCGGGGGCCTACAATGAGCAGTTCTTC. Translating gives CASSRLAGAYNEQFF. The chain links TRBV4-2 to TRBJ2-1; TRBD2 aligns across 10 bases. The CDR3 contains 15 residues. Germline CDR1 reads LGHNA; CDR2 reads YNFKEQ. The V gene end was trimmed by 4 bases and the J gene end by 2 bases; junction bases not matched to a gene: 2.

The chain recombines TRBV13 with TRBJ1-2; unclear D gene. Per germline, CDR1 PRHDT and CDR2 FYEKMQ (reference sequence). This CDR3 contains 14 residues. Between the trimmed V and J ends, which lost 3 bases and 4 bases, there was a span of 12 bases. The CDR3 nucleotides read TGTGCCAGCAGCTTGGGTGGCGAAATCTATGGCTACACCTTC. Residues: CASSLGGEIYGYTF.

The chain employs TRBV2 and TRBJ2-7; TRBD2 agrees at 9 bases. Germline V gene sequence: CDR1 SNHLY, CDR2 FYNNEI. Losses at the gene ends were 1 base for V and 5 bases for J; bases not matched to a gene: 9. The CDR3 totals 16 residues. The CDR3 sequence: CASSEDVAGVPHEQYF. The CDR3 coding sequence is TGTGCCAGCAGTGAAGACGTAGCGGGAGTCCCCCACGAGCAGTACTTC.

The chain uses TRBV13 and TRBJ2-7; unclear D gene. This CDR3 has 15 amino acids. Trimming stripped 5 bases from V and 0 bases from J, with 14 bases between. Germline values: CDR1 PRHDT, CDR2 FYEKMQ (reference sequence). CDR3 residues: CASSMGEWNSYEQYF. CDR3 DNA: TGTGCCAGCAGCATGGGCGAGTGGAACTCCTACGAGCAGTACTTC.

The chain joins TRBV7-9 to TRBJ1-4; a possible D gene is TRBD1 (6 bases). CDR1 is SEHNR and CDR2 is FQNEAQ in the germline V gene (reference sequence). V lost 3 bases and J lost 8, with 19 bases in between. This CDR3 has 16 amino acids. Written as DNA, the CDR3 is TGTGCCAGCAGCTTTTTGACGGCGGGAAGGGGGGAAAAACTGTTTTTT. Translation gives CASSFLTAGRGEKLFF.

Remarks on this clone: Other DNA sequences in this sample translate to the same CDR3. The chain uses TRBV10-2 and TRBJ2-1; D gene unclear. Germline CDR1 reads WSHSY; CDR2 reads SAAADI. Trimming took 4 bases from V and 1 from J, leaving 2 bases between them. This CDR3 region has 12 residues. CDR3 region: CASSGSYNEQFF. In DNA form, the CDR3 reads TGCGCCAGCAGTGGGTCCTACAATGAGCAGTTCTTC.

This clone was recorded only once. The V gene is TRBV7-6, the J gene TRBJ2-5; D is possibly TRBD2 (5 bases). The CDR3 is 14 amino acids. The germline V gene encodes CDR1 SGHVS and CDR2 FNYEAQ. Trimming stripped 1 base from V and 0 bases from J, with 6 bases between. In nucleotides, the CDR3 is TGTGCCAGCAGCTTAGAGGACTACCAAGAGACCCAGTACTTC. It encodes CASSLEDYQETQYF.

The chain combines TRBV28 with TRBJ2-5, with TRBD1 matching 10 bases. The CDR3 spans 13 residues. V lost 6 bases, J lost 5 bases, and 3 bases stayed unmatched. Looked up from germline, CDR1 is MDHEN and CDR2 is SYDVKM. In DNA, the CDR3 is TGTGCCAGCAGGGACAGGGGGAATGAGACCCAGTACTTC. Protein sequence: CASRDRGNETQYF.

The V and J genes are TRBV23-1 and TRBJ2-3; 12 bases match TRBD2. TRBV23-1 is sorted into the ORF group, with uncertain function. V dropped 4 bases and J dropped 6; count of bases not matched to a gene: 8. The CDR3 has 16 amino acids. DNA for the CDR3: TGCGCCAGCAGTCTTAAGACTAGCGGGAGAATCGATACGCAGTATTTT. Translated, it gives CASSLKTSGRIDTQYF.

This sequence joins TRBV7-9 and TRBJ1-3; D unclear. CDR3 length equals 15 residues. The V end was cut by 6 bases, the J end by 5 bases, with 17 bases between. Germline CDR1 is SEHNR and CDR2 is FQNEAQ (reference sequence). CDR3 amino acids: CASRPRGSNRNTIYF. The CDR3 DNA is TGTGCCAGCAGGCCACGCGGCTCCAACCGAAACACCATATATTTT. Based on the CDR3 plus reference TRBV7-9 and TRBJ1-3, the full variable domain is DTGVSQNPRHKITKRGQNVTFRCDPISEHNRLYWYRQTLGQGPEFLTYFQNEAQLEKSRLLSDRFSAERPKGSFSTLEIQRTEQGDSAMYLCASRPRGSNRNTIYFGEGSWLTVV.

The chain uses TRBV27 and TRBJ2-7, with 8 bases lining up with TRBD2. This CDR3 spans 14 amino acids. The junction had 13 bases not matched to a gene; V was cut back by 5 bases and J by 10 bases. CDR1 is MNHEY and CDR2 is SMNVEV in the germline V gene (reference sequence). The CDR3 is CASSPSGSPLGQYF. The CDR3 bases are TGTGCCAGCAGTCCAAGCGGGAGCCCCCTCGGCCAGTACTTC.

The CDR3 DNA reads TGTGCCAGCAGCTCGGACACGCGAACTTACGAGCAGTACTTC. Its protein product is CASSSDTRTYEQYF. This rearrangement joins TRBV27 to TRBJ2-7, with D perhaps matching TRBD1 (5 bases). The CDR3 is 14 amino acids. V was cut by 6 bases and J by 4 bases, with 16 bases left in between. Germline CDR1 and CDR2: MNHEY and SMNVEV (reference sequence).